The clone carrying this T cell receptor (beta chain) showed up many times. Its antigen remains unknown. The PBMC fraction was derived from about 10 ml of fresh peripheral blood. The CDR3 length is 14 residues. Germline V gene sequence: CDR1 SGDLS, CDR2 YYNGEE. V shed 4 bases and J shed 0 bases, with 7 bases lying between them. These data originate in a study of Graves' ophthalmopathy and Graves' hyperthyroidism. Study results and limitations: Most thyroid-expanded clonotypes exceeding 0.001 frequency were also found in blood.

Amplified material comprised TCR beta CDR3 regions derived from RNA transcripts. The library came from an HTBI-primed first-round RT-PCR and a second-round multiplex PCR. Each CDR3 protein gets one entry after TCRdb re-called the multiplex PCR reads with MiXCR. The sample includes about 390,000 distinct CDR3 sequences, 15% to 20% seen only once; the top ten take roughly 2.4%. This clonotype originated in an adult woman with stable Graves' hyperthyroidism. The sample consisted of peripheral blood. V gene TRBV9 combines with J gene TRBJ2-2; the D is unclear. The CDR3 region is CASSLTSNTGELFF. The DNA of the CDR3 is TGTGCCAGCAGCCTGACATCGAACACCGGGGAGCTGTTTTTT.